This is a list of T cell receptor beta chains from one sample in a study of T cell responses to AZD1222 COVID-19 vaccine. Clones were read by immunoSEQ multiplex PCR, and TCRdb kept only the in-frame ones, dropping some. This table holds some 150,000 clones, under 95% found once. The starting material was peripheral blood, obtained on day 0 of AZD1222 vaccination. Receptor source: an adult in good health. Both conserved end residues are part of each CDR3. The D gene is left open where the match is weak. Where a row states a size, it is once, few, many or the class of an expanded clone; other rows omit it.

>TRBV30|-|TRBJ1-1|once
TGTGCCTGGAGTGAAGGAAGGACTGAAGCTTTCTTT
CAWSEGRTEAFF
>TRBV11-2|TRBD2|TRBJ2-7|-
TGTGCCAGCAGCTTAACCCCGAAGGCGGGGGGGCGCCGAGGCGAGCAGTACTTC
CASSLTPKAGGRRGEQYF
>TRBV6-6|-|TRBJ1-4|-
TGTGCCAGCAGCCTTCGTTTGGATGAAAAACTGTTTTTT
CASSLRLDEKLFF
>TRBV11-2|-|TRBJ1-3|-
TGTGCCAGCAGCTTAGGCCATTCTGGAAACACCATATATTTT
CASSLGHSGNTIYF
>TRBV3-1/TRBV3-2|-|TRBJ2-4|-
TGTGCCAGCAGCCAAGTTAATTGGGCCCAGAAAAACATTCAGTACTTC
CASSQVNWAQKNIQYF
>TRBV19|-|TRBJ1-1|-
TGTGCCAGTAGTATAGTTCGGAACACTGAAGCTTTCTTT
CASSIVRNTEAFF
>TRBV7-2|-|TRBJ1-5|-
TGTGCCAGCACTTCTGTCGGGACACAGCCAAATCAGCCCCAGCATTTT
CASTSVGTQPNQPQHF
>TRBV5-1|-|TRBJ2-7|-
TGCGCCACCCGAGGAGGGGATCGCTACGAGCAGTACTTC
CATRGGDRYEQYF
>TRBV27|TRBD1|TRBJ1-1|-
TGTGCCAGCAGTTGGGGGACAGGGGAGAACACTGAAGCTTTCTTT
CASSWGTGENTEAFF
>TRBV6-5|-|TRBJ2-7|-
TGTGCCAGCAGCAAGGGACCCTACGAGCAGTACTTC
CASSKGPYEQYF
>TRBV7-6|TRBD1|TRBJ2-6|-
TGTGCCAGCAGCTTTGGACAGGGGTTCTCTGGGGCCAACGTCCTGACTTTC
CASSFGQGFSGANVLTF
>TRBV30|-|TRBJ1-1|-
TGTGCCTGGAGTGTGGAAGGGACTGAAGCTTTCTTT
CAWSVEGTEAFF
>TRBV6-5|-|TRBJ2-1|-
TGTGCCAGCAGAGAGGGGGGCGCCCGATACAATGAGCAGTTCTTC
CASREGGARYNEQFF
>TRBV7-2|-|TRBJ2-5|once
TGTGCCAGCAGCTTAGTGGAAGAGACCCAGTACTTC
CASSLVEETQYF
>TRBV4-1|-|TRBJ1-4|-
TGCGCCAGCAGCCAGATACGGGGGGGTGAAAAACTGTTTTTT
CASSQIRGGEKLFF
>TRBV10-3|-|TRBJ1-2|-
TGTGCCATCAATTCCGGCAGGGGAGGATTCTATGGCTACACCTTC
CAINSGRGGFYGYTF
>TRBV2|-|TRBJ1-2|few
TGTGCCAGCAGCGACCAGGGAATTAATGGCTACACCTTC
CASSDQGINGYTF
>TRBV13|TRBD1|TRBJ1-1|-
TGTGCCAGCAGCCACCAGGGGGGAGGGCTCGAAGCTTTCTTT
CASSHQGGGLEAFF
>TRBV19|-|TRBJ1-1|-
TGTGCCAGTAGTATTGAGGTCGGCACTGAAGCTTTCTTT
CASSIEVGTEAFF
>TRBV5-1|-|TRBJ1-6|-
TGCGCCAGCAGCTTGACGGCCCAGGCCAATTCACCCCTCCACTTT
CASSLTAQANSPLHF
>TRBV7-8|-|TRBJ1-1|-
TGTGCCAGCGGAGCAAGCGGGTGGAACACTGAAGCTTTCTTT
CASGASGWNTEAFF
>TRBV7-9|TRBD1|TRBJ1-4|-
TGTGCCAGCAGCCACAAACAGGGGGCTTATGAAAAACTGTTTTTT
CASSHKQGAYEKLFF
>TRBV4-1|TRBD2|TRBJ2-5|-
TGCGCCAGCAGCCGGACAGCTAGCGGGGGGACGCAAGAGACCCAGTACTTC
CASSRTASGGTQETQYF
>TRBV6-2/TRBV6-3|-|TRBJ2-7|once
TGTGCCAGCAGTTTCGGTGGGGGGTGGAACGAGCAGTACTTC
CASSFGGGWNEQYF
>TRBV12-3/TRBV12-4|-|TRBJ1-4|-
TGTGCCAGCAGTTTTGAGGGGGAAAAACTGTTTTTT
CASSFEGEKLFF
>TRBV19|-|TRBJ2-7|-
TGTGCCAGTAGTATAGCCCGGTCGGGGGCCTACGAGCAGTACTTC
CASSIARSGAYEQYF
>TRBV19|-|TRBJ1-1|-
TGTGCCAGTAGTCCTCAGGGTTACACTGAAGCTTTCTTT
CASSPQGYTEAFF
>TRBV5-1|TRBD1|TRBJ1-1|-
TGCGCCAGCAGCTTAACCCAGGGGGCTAGGACTGAAGCTTTCTTT
CASSLTQGARTEAFF
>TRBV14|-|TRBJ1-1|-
TGTGCCAGCAGCCAAGACTGGCAGCGGACCACTGAAGCTTTCTTT
CASSQDWQRTTEAFF
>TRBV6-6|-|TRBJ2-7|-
TGTGCCAGCAGTTACGGGAGGCTAGCTCACGAGCAGTACTTC
CASSYGRLAHEQYF
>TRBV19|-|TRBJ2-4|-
TGTGCCAGTAGTAAGGGGTACCCAGACATTCAGTACTTC
CASSKGYPDIQYF